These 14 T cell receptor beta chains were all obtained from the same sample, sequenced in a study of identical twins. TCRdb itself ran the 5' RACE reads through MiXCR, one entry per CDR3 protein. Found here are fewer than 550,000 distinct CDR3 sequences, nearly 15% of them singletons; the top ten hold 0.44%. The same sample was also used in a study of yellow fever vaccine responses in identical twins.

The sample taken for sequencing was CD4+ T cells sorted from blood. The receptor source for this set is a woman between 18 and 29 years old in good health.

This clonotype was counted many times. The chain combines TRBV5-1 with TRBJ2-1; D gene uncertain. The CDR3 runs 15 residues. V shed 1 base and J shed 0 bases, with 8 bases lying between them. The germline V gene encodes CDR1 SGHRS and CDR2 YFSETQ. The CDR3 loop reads CASSLLSGSYNEQFF. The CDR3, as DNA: TGCGCCAGCAGCTTGCTTTCAGGCTCCTACAATGAGCAGTTCTTC.

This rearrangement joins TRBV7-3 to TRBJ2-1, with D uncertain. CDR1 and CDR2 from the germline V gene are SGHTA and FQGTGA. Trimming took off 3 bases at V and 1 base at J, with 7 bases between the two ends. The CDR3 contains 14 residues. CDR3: CASSFMGSYNEQFF. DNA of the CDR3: TGTGCCAGCAGCTTCATGGGTTCCTACAATGAGCAGTTCTTC.

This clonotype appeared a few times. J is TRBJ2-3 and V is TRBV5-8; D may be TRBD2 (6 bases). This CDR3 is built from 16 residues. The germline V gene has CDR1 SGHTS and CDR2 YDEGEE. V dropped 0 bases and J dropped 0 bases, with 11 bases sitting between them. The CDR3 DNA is TGTGCCAGCAGCTTGGGTCGGACTACTAGCACAGATACGCAGTATTTT. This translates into CASSLGRTTSTDTQYF.

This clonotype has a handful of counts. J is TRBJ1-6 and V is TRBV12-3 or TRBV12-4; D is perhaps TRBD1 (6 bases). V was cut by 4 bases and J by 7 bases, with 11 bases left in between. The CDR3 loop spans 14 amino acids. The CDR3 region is CASSSAGANSPLHF. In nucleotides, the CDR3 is TGTGCCAGCAGTTCAGCAGGGGCCAATTCACCCCTCCACTTT.

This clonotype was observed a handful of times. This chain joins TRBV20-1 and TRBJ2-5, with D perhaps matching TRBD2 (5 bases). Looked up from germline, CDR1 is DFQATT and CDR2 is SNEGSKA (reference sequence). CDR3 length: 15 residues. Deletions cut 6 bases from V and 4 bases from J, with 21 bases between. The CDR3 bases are TGCAGTGCCTTTCGACCGGAGGACGTCACAGAGACCCAGTACTTC. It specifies CSAFRPEDVTETQYF.

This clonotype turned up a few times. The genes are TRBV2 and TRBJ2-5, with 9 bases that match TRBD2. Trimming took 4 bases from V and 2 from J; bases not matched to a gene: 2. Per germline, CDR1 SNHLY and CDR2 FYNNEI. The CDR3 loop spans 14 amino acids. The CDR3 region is CASSVLAGQETQYF. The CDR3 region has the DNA TGTGCCAGCAGTGTTCTAGCGGGGCAAGAGACCCAGTACTTC.

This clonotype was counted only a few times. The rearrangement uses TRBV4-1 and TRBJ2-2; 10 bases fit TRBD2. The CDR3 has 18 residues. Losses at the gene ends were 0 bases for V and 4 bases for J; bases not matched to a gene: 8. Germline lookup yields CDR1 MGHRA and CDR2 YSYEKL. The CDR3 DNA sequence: TGCGCCAGCAGCCAAGATCCGACCCTAGCGGGAGTCACCGGGGAGCTGTTTTTT. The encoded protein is CASSQDPTLAGVTGELFF.

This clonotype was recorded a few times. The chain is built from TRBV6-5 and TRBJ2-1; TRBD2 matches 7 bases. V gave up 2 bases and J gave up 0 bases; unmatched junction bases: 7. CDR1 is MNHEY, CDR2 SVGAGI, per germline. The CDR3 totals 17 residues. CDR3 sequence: CASSYRSSGFSYNEQFF. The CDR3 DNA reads TGTGCCAGCAGTTACCGGTCTAGCGGATTCTCCTACAATGAGCAGTTCTTC.

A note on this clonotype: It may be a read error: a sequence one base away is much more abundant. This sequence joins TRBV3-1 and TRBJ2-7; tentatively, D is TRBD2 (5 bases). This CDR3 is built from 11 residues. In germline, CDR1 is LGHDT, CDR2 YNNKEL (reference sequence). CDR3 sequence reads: CASSQAREQCF. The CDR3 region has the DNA TGTGCCAGCAGCCAAGCAAGGGAGCAGTGCTTC.

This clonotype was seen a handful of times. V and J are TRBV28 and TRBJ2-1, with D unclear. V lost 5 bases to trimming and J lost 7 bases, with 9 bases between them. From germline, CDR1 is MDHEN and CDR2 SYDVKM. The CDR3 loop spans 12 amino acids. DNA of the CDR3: TGTGCCAGCAGTACCCATCTGAATGAGCAGTTCTTC. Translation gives CASSTHLNEQFF.

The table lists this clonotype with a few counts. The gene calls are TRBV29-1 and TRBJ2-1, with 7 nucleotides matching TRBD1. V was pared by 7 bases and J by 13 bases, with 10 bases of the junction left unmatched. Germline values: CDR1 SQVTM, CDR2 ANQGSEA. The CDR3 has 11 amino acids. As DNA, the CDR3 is TGCAGCGCGAGGGGGCAGACTCTCCAGTTCTTC. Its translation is CSARGQTLQFF.

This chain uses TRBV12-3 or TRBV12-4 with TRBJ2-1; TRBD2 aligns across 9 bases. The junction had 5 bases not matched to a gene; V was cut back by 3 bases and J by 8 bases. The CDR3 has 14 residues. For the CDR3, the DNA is TGTGCCAGCAGTTTTAGCGGGAGTGGGGATGAGCAGTTCTTC. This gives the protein CASSFSGSGDEQFF.

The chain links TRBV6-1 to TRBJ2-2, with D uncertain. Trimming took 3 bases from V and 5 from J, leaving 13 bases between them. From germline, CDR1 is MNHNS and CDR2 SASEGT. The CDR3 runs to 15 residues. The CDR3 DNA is TGTGCCAGCAGTGACCGCTGGGCCCTTACCGGGGAGCTGTTTTTT. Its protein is CASSDRWALTGELFF.

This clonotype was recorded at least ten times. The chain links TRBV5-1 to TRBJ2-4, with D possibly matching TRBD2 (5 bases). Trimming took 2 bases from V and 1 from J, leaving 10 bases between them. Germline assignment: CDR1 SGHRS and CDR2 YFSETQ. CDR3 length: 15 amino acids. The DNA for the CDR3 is TGCGCCAGCAGCTTAAGCGGCGGCGCCAAAAACATTCAGTACTTC. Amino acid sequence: CASSLSGGAKNIQYF.